These 7 T cell receptor beta chains originate from one sample sequenced in a study of CD8 T cells in Susac syndrome. RNA amounts of about 0.5 to 1 ug underwent reverse transcription with random hexamers. Using its own MiXCR run on the immunoSEQ multiplex PCR reads, TCRdb lists one record per CDR3 protein. The data contain just over 150,000 distinct CDR3 sequences, 95% to 96% of them seen just once; the ten biggest clones take up 0.14% to 0.15%. What was sequenced was CD8+ T cells from PBMCs. These TCRs come from a human donor with multiple sclerosis.

The chain employs TRBV27 and TRBJ2-5, with D possibly TRBD2 on 7 matching bases. CDR1 and CDR2 from the germline V gene are MNHEY and SMNVEV (reference sequence). Trimming cost V 5 bases and J 4 bases, with 14 bases left between them. This CDR3 is 14 amino acids long. CDR3 amino acids: CASSPKGGRETQYF. CDR3 in DNA: TGTGCCAGCAGTCCCAAGGGGGGGAGAGAGACCCAGTACTTC.

The rearrangement uses TRBV3-1 and TRBJ2-1, with TRBD1 as a possible D gene (8 bases). V was pared by 0 bases and J by 7 bases, with 22 bases between. The CDR3 has 18 residues. Germline assignment: CDR1 LGHDT and CDR2 YNNKEL (reference sequence). CDR3 loop: CASSQDGRDRPWGNEQFF. Written as DNA, the CDR3 is TGTGCCAGCAGCCAAGATGGGAGGGACAGGCCATGGGGAAATGAGCAGTTCTTC.

CDR3 sequence (DNA): TGTGCCTGGAGTGTACTGAACACCGGGGAGCTGTTTTTT. This codes for CAWSVLNTGELFF. The chain recombines TRBV30 with TRBJ2-2, with D uncertain. Trimming took 0 bases from V and 1 from J, leaving 3 bases between them. Germline V gene data show CDR1 as GTSNPN and CDR2 as SVGIG (reference sequence). The CDR3 totals 13 residues. Full variable domain (rest looked up from reference TRBV30 and TRBJ2-2): SQTIHQWPATLVQPVGSPLSLECTVEGTSNPNLYWYRQAAGRGLQLLFYSVGIGQISSEVPQNLSASRPQDRQFILSSKKLLLSDSGFYLCAWSVLNTGELFFGEGSRLTVL.

The chain employs TRBV9 and TRBJ2-5; the D gene is possibly TRBD2 (6 bases). Trimming stripped 4 bases from V and 5 bases from J, with 21 bases between. The CDR3 sequence is 16 residues long. Germline V gives CDR1 SGDLS, CDR2 YYNGEE. This CDR3 reads CASSPNQRSSAETQYF. DNA for the CDR3: TGTGCCAGCAGCCCAAATCAGAGGTCTAGCGCGGAGACCCAGTACTTC.

V and J are TRBV29-1 and TRBJ2-2; no firm D call. Germline values: CDR1 SQVTM, CDR2 ANQGSEA. This CDR3 has 12 residues. V was trimmed by 6 bases and J by 7 bases, leaving 12 bases between them. As DNA, the CDR3 is TGCAGCGTCCAAGAGTGGGGCGGGGAGCTGTTTTTT. It translates to CSVQEWGGELFF.

The CDR3 loop is CASGLGSRAQYF. The CDR3 nucleotides are TGTGCTAGTGGTTTGGGGTCCCGGGCGCAGTATTTT. The rearrangement joins TRBV12-5 to TRBJ2-3; D is unclear. V lost 1 base to trimming and J lost 10 bases, with 9 bases between them. The CDR3 loop spans 12 amino acids. Per the germline V gene, CDR1 is LGHNT and CDR2 is FRNRAP.

The genes are TRBV6-1 and TRBJ2-7, with 7 bases lining up with TRBD1. V shed 3 bases, J shed 0 bases, and the junction held 5 bases outside the gene matches. Germline lookup yields CDR1 MNHNS and CDR2 SASEGT. The CDR3 sequence is 15 residues long. DNA of the CDR3: TGTGCCAGCAGTGACTTAGACAGGGCCTCCTACGAGCAGTACTTC. Translated: CASSDLDRASYEQYF.